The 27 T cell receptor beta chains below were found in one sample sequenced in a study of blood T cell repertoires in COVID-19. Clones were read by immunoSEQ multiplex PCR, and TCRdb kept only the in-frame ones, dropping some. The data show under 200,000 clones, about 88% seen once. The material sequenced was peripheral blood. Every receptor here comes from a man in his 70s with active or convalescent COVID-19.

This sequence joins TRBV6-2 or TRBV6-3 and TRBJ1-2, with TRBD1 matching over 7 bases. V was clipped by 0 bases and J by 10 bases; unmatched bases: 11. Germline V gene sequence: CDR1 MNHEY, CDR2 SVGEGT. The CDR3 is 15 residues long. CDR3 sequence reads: CASSYSPGGLLPYTF. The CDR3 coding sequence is TGTGCCAGCAGTTACTCTCCAGGGGGTTTATTGCCCTACACCTTC.

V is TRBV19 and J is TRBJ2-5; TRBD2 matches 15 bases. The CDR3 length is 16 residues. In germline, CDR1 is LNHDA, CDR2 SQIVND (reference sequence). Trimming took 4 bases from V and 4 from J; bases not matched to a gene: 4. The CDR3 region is CASSRTSGRAGETQYF. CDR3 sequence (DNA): TGTGCCAGTAGTAGGACTAGCGGGAGGGCCGGAGAGACCCAGTACTTC.

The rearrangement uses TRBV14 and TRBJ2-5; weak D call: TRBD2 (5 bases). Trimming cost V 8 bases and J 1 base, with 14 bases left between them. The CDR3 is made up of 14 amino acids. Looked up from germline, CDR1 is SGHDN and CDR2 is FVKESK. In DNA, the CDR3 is TGTGCCAGCGCGGAGCGGATTTCCCAAGAGACCCAGTACTTC. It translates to CASAERISQETQYF.

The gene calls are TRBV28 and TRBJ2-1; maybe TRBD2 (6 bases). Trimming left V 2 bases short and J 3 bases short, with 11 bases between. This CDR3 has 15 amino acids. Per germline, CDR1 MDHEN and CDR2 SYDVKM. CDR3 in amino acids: CASSLGGAFYNEQFF. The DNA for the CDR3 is TGTGCCAGCAGTTTAGGCGGGGCCTTCTACAATGAGCAGTTCTTC.

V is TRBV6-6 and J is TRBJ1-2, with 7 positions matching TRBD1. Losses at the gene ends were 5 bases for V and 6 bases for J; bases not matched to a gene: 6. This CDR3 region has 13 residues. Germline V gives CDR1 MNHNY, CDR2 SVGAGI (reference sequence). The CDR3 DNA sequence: TGTGCCAGCAGTCTTAGGGGGCCTGATGGCTACACCTTC. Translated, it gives CASSLRGPDGYTF.

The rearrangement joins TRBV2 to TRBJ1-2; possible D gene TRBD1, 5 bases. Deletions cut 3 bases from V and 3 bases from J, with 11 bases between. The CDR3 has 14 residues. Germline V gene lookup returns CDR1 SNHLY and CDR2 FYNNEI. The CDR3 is CASSEGQGYYGYTF. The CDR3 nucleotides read TGTGCCAGCAGTGAGGGGCAGGGCTACTATGGCTACACCTTC.

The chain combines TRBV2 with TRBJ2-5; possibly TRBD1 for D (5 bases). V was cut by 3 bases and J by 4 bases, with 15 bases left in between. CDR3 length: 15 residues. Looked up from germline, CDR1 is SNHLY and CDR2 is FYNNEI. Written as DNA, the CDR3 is TGTGCCAGCAGTGAGGAAAGGGGTTTGGGAGAGACCCAGTACTTC. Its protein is CASSEERGLGETQYF.

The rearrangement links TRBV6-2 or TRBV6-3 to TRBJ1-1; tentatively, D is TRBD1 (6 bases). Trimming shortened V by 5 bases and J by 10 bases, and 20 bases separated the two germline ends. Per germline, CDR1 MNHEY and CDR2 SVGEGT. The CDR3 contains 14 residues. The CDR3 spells CASSTLLQGARAFF. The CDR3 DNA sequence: TGTGCCAGCAGTACCCTACTACAGGGAGCTCGAGCTTTCTTT.

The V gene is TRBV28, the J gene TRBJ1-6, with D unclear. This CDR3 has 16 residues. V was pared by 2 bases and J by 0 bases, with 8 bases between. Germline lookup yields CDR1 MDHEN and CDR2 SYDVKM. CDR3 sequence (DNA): TGTGCCAGCAGTTTAGGCCAGGTCTCCTATAATTCACCCCTCCACTTT. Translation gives CASSLGQVSYNSPLHF.

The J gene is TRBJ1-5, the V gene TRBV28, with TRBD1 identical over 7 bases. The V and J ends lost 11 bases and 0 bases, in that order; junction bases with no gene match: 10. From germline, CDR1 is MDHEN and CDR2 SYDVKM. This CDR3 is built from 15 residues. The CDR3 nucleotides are TGTGCCTCGCGGGACAGAAGGTATAGCAATCAGCCCCAGCATTTT. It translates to CASRDRRYSNQPQHF.

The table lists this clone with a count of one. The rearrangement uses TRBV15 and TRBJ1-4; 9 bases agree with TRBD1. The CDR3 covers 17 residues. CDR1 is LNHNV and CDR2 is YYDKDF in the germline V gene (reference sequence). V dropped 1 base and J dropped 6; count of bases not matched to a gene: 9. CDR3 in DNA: TGTGCCACCAGCAGAGCCTCCGGGACAGGGTCTTATGAAAAACTGTTTTTT. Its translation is CATSRASGTGSYEKLFF.

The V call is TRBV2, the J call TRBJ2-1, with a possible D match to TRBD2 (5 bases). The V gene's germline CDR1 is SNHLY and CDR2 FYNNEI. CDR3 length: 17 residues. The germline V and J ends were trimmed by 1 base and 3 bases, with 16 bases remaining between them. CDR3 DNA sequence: TGTGCCAGCAGTGAAGATATGGGGAGCGGAAGCTACAATGAGCAGTTCTTC. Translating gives CASSEDMGSGSYNEQFF.

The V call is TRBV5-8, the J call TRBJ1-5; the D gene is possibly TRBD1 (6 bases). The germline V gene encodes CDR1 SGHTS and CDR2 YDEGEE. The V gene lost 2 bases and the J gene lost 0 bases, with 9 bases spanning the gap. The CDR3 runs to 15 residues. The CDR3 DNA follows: TGTGCCAGCAGCTTACAGGGATATAGCAATCAGCCCCAGCATTTT. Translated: CASSLQGYSNQPQHF.

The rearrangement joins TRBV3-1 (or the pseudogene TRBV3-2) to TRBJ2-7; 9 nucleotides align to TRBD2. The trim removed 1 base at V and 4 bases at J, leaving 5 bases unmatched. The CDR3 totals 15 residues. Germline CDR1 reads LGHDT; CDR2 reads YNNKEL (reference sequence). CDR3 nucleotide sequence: TGTGCCAGCAGCCAAGCGGGACTAGCAGAATACGAGCAGTACTTC. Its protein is CASSQAGLAEYEQYF.

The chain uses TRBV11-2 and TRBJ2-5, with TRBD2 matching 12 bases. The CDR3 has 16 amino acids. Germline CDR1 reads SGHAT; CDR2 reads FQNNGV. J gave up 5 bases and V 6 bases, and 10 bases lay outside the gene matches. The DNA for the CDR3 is TGTGCCAGCAGATTGATGACTAGCGGGAGTGGGGAGACCCAGTACTTC. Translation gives CASRLMTSGSGETQYF.

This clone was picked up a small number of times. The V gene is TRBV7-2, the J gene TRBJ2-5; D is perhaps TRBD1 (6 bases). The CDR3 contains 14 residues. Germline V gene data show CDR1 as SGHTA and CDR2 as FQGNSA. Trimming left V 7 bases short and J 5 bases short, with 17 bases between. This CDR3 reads CASTSTGASETQYF. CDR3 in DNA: TGTGCCAGCACCTCGACAGGTGCGTCGGAGACCCAGTACTTC.

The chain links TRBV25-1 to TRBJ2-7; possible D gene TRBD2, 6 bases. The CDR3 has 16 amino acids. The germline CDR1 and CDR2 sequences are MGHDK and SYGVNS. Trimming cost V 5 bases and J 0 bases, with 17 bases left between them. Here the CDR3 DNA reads TGTGCCAGCAGTAAACGCGGGGCGGTCAGCTCCTACGAGCAGTACTTC. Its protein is CASSKRGAVSSYEQYF.

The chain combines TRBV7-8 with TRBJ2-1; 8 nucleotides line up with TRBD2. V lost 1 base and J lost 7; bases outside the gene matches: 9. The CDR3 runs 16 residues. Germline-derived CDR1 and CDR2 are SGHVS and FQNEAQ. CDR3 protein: CASSLGGRREDNEQFF. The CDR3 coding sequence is TGTGCCAGCAGCTTAGGGGGTCGGCGGGAGGATAATGAGCAGTTCTTC.

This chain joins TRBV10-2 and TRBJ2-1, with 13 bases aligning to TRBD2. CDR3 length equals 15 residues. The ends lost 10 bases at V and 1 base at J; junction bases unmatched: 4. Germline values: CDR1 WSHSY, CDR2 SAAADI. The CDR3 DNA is TGCGCCAAGCCGGGACTAGCGGGATCCTACAATGAGCAGTTCTTC. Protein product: CAKPGLAGSYNEQFF.

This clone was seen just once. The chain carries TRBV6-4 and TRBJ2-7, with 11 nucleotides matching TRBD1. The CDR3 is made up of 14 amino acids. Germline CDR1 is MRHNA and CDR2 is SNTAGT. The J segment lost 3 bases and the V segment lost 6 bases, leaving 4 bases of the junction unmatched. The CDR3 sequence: CASSTGTGGYEQYF. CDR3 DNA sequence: TGTGCCAGCAGCACCGGGACAGGGGGCTACGAGCAGTACTTC.

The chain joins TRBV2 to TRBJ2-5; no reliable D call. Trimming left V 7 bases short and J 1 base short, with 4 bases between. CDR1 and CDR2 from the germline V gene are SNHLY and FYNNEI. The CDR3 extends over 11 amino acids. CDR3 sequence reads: CASTIQETQYF. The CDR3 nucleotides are TGTGCCAGCACCATCCAAGAGACCCAGTACTTC.

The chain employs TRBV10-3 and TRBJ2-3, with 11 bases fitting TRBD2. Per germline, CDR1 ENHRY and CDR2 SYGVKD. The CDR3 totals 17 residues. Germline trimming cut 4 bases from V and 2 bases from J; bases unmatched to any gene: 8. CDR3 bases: TGTGCCATCAGTGTGACTAGCGGGACGGGGGACACAGATACGCAGTATTTT. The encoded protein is CAISVTSGTGDTDTQYF.

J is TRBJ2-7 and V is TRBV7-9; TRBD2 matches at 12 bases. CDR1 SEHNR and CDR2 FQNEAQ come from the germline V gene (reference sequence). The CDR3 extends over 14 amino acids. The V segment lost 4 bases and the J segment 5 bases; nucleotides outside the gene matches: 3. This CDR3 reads CASSYGLAGNEQYF. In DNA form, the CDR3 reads TGTGCCAGCAGCTACGGACTAGCGGGAAACGAGCAGTACTTC.

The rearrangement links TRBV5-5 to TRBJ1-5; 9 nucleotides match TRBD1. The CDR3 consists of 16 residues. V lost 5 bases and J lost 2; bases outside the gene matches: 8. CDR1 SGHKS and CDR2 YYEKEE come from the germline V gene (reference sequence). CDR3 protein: CASSSGQGGGNQPQHF. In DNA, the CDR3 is TGTGCCAGCAGTTCGGGACAGGGAGGAGGCAATCAGCCCCAGCATTTT. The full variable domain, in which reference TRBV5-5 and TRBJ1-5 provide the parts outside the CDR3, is DAGVTQSPTHLIKTRGQQVTLRCSPISGHKSVSWYQQVLGQGPQFIFQYYEKEERGRGNFPDRFSARQFPNYSSELNVNALLLGDSALYLCASSSGQGGGNQPQHFGDGTRLSIL.

The CDR3 protein is CASSLGGSVYEQYF. The CDR3 coding sequence is TGTGCCAGCAGCTTAGGGGGTAGCGTCTACGAGCAGTACTTC. The genes are TRBV11-2 and TRBJ2-7; the D gene is possibly TRBD2 (5 bases). This CDR3 comprises 14 residues. Germline V lookup: CDR1 SGHAT, CDR2 FQNNGV. V lost 1 base to trimming and J lost 3 bases, with 10 bases between them.

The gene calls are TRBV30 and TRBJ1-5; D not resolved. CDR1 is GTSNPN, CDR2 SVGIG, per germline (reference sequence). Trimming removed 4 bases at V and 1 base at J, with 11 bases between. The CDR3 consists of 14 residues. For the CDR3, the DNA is TGTGCCTGGAAAAGCGGTTTAAGCAATCAGCCCCAGCATTTT. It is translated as CAWKSGLSNQPQHF.

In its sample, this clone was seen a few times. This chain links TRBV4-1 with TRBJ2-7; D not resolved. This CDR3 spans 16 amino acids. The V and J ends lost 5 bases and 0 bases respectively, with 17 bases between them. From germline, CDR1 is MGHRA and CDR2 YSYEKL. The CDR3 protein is CASSYYLAPSSYEQYF. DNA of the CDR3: TGCGCCAGCAGCTACTATTTGGCTCCTAGCTCCTACGAGCAGTACTTC.